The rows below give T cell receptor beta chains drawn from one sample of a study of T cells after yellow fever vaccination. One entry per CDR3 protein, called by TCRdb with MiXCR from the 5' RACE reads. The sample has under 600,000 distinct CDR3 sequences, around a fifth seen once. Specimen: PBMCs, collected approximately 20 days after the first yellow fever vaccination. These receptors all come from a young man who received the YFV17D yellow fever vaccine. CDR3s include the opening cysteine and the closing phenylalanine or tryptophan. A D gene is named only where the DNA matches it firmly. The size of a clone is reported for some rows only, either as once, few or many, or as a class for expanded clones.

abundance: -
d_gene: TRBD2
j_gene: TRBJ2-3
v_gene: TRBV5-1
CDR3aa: CASRRASGEDTQYF
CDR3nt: TGCGCCAGCAGAAGGGCTAGCGGGGAGGATACGCAGTATTTT

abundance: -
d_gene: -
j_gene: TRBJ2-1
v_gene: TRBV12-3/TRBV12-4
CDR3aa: CASILRGNEQFF
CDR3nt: TGTGCCAGCATCCTAAGAGGGAATGAGCAGTTCTTC

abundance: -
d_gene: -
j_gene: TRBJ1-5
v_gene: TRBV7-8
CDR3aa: CASSLSVHSNQPQHF
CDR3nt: TGTGCCAGCAGCTTATCAGTTCATAGCAATCAGCCCCAGCATTTT

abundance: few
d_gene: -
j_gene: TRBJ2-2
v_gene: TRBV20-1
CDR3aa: CSASAGTNTGELFF
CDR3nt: TGCAGTGCTAGTGCGGGGACCAACACCGGGGAGCTGTTTTTT

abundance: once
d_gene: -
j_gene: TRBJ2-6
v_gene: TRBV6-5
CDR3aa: CASSYLSLFSAGANVLTF
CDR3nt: TGTGCCAGCAGTTACCTAAGCCTTTTCAGCGCGGGGGCCAACGTCCTGACTTTC

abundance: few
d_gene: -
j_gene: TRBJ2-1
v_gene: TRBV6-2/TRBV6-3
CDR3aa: CASSYSGASYNEQFF
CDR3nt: TGTGCCAGCAGTTACTCAGGGGCCTCCTACAATGAGCAGTTCTTC

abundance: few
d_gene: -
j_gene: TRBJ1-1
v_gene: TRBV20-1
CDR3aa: CSASEPWNTEAFF
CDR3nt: TGCAGTGCCTCCGAACCGTGGAACACTGAAGCTTTCTTT

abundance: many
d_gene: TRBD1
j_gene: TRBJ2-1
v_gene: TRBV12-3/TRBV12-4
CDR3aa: CASSLRGGYEQFF
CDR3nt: TGTGCCAGCAGCCTTAGAGGGGGCTATGAGCAGTTCTTC

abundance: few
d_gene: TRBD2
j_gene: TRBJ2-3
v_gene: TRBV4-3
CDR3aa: CASSQDLRAGGLADTQYF
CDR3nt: TGCGCCAGCAGCCAAGATCTAAGAGCGGGGGGCTTGGCAGATACGCAGTATTTT

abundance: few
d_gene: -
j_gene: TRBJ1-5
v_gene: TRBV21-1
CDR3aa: CASSKEDSIGLNQPQHF
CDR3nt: TGTGCCAGCAGCAAAGAGGACTCCATAGGGCTCAATCAGCCCCAGCATTTT

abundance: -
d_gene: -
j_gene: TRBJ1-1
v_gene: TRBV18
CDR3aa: CASSPVGPRNTEAFF
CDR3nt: TGTGCCAGCTCTCCGGTGGGGCCCAGGAACACTGAAGCTTTCTTT

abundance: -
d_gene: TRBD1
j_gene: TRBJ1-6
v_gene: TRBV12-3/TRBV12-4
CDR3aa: CASSFRQGGSPLHF
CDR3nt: TGTGCCAGCAGTTTTCGACAGGGAGGATCACCCCTCCACTTT

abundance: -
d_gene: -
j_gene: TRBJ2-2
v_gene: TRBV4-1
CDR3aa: CASSQGWDGLVTGELFF
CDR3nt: TGCGCCAGCAGCCAAGGATGGGACGGTCTTGTCACCGGGGAGCTGTTTTTT

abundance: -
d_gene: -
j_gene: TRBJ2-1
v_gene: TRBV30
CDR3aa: CAWSVGHGGYNEQFF
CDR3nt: TGTGCCTGGAGTGTAGGACATGGGGGATACAATGAGCAGTTCTTC

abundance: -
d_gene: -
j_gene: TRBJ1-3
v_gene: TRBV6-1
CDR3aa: CASSERFSGNTIYF
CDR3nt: TGTGCCAGCAGTGAACGGTTTTCTGGAAACACCATATATTTT

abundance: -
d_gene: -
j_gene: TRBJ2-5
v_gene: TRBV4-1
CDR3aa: CASSQIGRYRLEETQYF
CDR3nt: TGCGCCAGCAGCCAAATTGGGAGATACCGACTAGAAGAGACCCAGTACTTC

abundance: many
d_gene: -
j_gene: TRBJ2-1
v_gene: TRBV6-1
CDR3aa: CASSRDRGGNEQFF
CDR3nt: TGTGCCAGCAGCCGCGACAGGGGAGGGAATGAGCAGTTCTTC

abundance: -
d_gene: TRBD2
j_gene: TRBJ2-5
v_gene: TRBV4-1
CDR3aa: CASSSRTSGEIQETQYF
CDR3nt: TGCGCCAGCAGCTCGCGGACTAGCGGGGAGATCCAAGAGACCCAGTACTTC

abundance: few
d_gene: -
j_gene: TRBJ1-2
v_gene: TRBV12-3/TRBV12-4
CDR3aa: CASTGRGGYGYGYTF
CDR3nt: TGTGCCAGCACCGGGCGGGGGGGGTATGGCTATGGCTACACCTTC

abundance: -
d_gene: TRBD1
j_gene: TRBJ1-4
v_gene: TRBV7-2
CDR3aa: CASSSDRGEEKLFF
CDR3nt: TGTGCCAGCAGCTCGGACAGGGGGGAAGAAAAACTGTTTTTT

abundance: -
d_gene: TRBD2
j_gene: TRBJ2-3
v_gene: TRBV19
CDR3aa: CASSIAGGRADTQYF
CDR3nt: TGTGCCAGTAGTATTGCGGGGGGAAGGGCAGATACGCAGTATTTT

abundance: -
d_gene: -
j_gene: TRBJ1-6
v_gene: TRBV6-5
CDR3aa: CASSSVYGGGNNSPLHF
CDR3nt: TGTGCCAGCAGTTCGGTCTATGGGGGGGGAAATAATTCACCCCTCCACTTT

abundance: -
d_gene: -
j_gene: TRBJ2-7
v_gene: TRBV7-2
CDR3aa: CASSLSWRGLNEQYF
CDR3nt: TGTGCCAGCAGCTTATCGTGGAGGGGGCTCAACGAGCAGTACTTC

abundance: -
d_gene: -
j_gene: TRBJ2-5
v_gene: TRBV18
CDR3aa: CASSPKVLSETQYF
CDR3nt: TGTGCCAGCTCACCAAAGGTCTTGTCCGAGACCCAGTACTTC

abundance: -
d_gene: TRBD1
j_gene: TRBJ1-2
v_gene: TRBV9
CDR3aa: CASSGTGGSYGYTF
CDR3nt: TGTGCCAGCAGCGGAACAGGGGGCAGCTATGGCTACACCTTC

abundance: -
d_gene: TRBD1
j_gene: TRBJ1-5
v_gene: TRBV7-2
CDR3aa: CASSFDREQPQHF
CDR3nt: TGTGCCAGCAGCTTTGACAGGGAACAGCCCCAGCATTTT

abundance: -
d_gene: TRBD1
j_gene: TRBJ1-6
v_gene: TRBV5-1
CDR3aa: CASSLEGSGRGHSPLHF
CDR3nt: TGCGCCAGCAGCTTGGAGGGATCTGGCAGGGGGCATTCACCCCTCCACTTT

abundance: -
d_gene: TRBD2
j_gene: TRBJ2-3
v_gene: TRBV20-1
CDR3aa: CCASERERGYTDTQYF
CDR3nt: TGCTGTGCTAGTGAGCGGGAGCGGGGGTACACAGATACGCAGTATTTT

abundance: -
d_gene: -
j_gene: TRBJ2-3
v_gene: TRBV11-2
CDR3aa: CASSPQLDPRGDTQYF
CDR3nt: TGTGCCAGCAGCCCCCAACTGGACCCGCGGGGAGATACGCAGTATTTT

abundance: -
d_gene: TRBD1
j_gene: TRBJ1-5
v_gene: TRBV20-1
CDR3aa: CSAERDRNQPQHF
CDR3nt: TGCAGTGCCGAGAGGGACAGAAATCAGCCCCAGCATTTT

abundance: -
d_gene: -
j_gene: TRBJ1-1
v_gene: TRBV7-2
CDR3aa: CASSPAREEAFF
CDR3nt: TGTGCCAGCAGCCCGGCTCGGGAGGAAGCTTTCTTT

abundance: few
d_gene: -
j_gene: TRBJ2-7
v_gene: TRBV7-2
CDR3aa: CASSFRQVSEQYF
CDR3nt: TGTGCCAGCAGCTTTAGACAGGTCTCCGAGCAGTACTTC

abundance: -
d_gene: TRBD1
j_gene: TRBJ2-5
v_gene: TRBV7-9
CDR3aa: CASSPLGRGIETQYF
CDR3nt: TGTGCCAGCAGCCCCCTCGGCAGGGGGATTGAGACCCAGTACTTC

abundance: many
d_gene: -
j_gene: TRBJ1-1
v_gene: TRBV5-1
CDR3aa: CASSRRAAVMNTEAFF
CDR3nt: TGCGCCAGCAGCCGGCGGGCAGCAGTCATGAACACTGAAGCTTTCTTT

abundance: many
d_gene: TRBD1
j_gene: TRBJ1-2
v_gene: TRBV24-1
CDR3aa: CATGPRRNLWDRGSPYGYTF
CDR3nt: TGTGCCACCGGCCCCCGTCGCAACCTATGGGACAGGGGATCCCCCTATGGCTACACCTTC

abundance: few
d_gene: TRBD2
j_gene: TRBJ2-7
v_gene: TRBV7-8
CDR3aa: CASSLTGLGRVQYF
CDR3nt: TGTGCCAGCAGCTTAACCGGTTTAGGGAGGGTTCAGTACTTC

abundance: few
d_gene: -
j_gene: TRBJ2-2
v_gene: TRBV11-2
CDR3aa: CASRSLSGAQSGELFF
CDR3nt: TGTGCCAGCAGGTCCCTATCGGGGGCACAGAGCGGGGAGCTGTTTTTT

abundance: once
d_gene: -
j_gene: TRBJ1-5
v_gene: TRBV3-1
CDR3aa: CASSPRVDGNQPQHF
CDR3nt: TGTGCCAGCAGCCCCAGGGTGGACGGCAATCAGCCCCAGCATTTT

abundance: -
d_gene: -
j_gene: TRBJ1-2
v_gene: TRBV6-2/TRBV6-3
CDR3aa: CASTRPTDYGYTF
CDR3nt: TGTGCCAGCACGAGACCAACGGATTATGGCTACACCTTC

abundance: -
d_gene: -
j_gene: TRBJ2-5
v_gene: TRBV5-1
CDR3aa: CASSSQAVVRGASETQYF
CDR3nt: TGCGCCAGCAGCTCCCAAGCTGTGGTTCGGGGGGCATCGGAGACCCAGTACTTC

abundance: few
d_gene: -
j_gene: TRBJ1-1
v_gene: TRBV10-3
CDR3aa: CAISVTDGTEAFF
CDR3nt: TGTGCCATCAGTGTGACAGATGGGACTGAAGCTTTCTTT

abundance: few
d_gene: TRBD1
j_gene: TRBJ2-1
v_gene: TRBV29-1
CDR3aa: CSVTGQGAYNEQFF
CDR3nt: TGCAGCGTCACCGGACAGGGGGCCTACAATGAGCAGTTCTTC

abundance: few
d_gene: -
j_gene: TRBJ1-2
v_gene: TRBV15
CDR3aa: CATSGANYGYTF
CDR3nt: TGTGCCACCAGCGGAGCCAACTATGGCTACACCTTC

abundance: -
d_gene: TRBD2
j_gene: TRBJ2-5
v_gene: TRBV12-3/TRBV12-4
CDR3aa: CASSPSGELAQYF
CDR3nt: TGTGCCAGCAGTCCTAGCGGGGAGTTGGCCCAGTACTTC

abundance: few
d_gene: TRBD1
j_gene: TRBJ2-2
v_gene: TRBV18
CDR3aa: CASSPDGQGTNTGELFF
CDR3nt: TGTGCCAGCTCACCTGATGGACAGGGAACTAACACCGGGGAGCTGTTTTTT

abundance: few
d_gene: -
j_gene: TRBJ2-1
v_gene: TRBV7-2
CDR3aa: CASRQSGSYNEQFF
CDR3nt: TGTGCCAGCCGACAGTCCGGCTCCTACAATGAGCAGTTCTTC

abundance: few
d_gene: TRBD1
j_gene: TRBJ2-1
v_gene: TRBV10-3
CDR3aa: CAISPGTGEQFF
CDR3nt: TGTGCCATCAGTCCCGGGACAGGGGAGCAGTTCTTC

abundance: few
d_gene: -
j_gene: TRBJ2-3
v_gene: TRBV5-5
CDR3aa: CASHGGTADTQYF
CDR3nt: TGTGCCAGCCATGGAGGGACTGCAGATACGCAGTATTTT

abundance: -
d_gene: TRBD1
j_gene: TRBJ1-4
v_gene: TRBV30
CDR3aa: CAWSGQGNEKLFF
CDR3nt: TGTGCCTGGAGTGGACAGGGGAATGAAAAACTGTTTTTT

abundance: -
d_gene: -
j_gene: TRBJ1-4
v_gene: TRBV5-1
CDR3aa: CASSLPGYNEKLFF
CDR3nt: TGCGCCAGCAGCTTGCCAGGGTACAATGAAAAACTGTTTTTT

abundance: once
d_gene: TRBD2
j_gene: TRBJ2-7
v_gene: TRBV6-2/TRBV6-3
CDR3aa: CASTGLADYEQYF
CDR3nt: TGTGCCAGCACGGGACTAGCGGACTACGAGCAGTACTTC

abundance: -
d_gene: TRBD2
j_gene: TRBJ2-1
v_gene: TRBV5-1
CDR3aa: CASSLAWGGGAPYNEQFF
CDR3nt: TGCGCCAGCAGCTTGGCCTGGGGCGGGGGGGCGCCCTACAATGAGCAGTTCTTC

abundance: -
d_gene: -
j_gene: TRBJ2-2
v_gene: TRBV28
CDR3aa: CASSSAGITGELFF
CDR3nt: TGTGCCAGCAGTTCTGCAGGGATCACCGGGGAGCTGTTTTTT

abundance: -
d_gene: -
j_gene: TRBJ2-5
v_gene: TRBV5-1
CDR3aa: CASSRRGAVQETQYF
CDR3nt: TGCGCCAGCAGCAGGCGGGGTGCGGTCCAAGAGACCCAGTACTTC

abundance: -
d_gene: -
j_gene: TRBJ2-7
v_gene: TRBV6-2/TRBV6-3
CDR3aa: CASSKRAISYEQYF
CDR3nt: TGTGCCAGCAGCAAAAGGGCCATTAGCTACGAGCAGTACTTC

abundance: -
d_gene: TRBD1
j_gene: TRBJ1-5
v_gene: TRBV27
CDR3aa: CASGSFTGTGSNQPQHF
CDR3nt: TGTGCCAGCGGTTCTTTCACCGGGACAGGGAGCAATCAGCCCCAGCATTTT

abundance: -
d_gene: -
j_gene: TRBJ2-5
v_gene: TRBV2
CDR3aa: CASSKPGETQYF
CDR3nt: TGTGCCAGCAGTAAGCCGGGAGAGACCCAGTACTTC

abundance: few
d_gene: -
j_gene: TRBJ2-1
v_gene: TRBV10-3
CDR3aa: CAISGGEYNEQFF
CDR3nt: TGTGCCATCAGCGGGGGAGAGTACAATGAGCAGTTCTTC

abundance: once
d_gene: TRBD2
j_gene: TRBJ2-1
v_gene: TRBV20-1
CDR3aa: CSARAQTSGGYNEQFF
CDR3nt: TGCAGTGCTAGAGCCCAAACTAGCGGGGGGTACAATGAGCAGTTCTTC